Each of the 21 T cell receptor beta chains below was sequenced from the same sample in a study of identical twins' blood T cells. Using its own MiXCR run on the 5' RACE reads, TCRdb lists one record per CDR3 protein. The repertoire holds around 380,000 distinct CDR3 sequences, with approximately 30% as singletons. The sample was PBMCs. These TCRs come from a woman aged 18-49 years in good health.

The gene calls are TRBV7-9 and TRBJ1-1; no clear D gene. The V end was cut by 10 bases, the J end by 1 base, with 10 bases between. The germline V gene has CDR1 SEHNR and CDR2 FQNEAQ (reference sequence). This CDR3 region has 12 residues. The CDR3 is CAMKRENTEAFF. The CDR3 coding sequence is TGTGCCATGAAAAGGGAGAACACTGAAGCTTTCTTT.

This clonotype was seen a handful of times. The rearrangement joins TRBV20-1 to TRBJ2-5; D uncertain. The CDR3 extends over 11 amino acids. The V gene's germline CDR1 is DFQATT and CDR2 SNEGSKA (reference sequence). V was trimmed by 6 bases and J by 3 bases, leaving 8 bases between them. The CDR3 sequence is CSASPEETQYF. The CDR3 bases are TGCAGTGCCAGCCCAGAAGAGACCCAGTACTTC.

The chain recombines TRBV2 with TRBJ1-2, with 7 bases that match TRBD1. Losses at the gene ends were 6 bases for V and 5 bases for J; bases not matched to a gene: 6. CDR3 length equals 13 residues. Germline assignment: CDR1 SNHLY and CDR2 FYNNEI. CDR3: CASRGGTVYGYTF. The CDR3 DNA reads as TGTGCCAGCAGGGGAGGGACAGTGTATGGCTACACCTTC.

This clonotype was observed many times. The chain is built from TRBV28 and TRBJ2-7, with D tentatively TRBD1 (5 bases). Looked up from germline, CDR1 is MDHEN and CDR2 is SYDVKM. V dropped 3 bases and J dropped 2 bases, with 11 bases sitting between them. This CDR3 region has 14 residues. The CDR3 DNA sequence: TGTGCCAGCAGTTTGCTGTCAGGGCCCTACGAGCAGTACTTC. This encodes CASSLLSGPYEQYF. Drawing the rest from reference TRBV28 and TRBJ2-7, the complete variable domain is DVKVTQSSRYLVKRTGEKVFLECVQDMDHENMFWYRQDPGLGLRLIYFSYDVKMKEKGDIPEGYSVSREKKERFSLILESASTNQTSMYLCASSLLSGPYEQYFGPGTRLTVT.

The chain employs TRBV5-1 and TRBJ2-1; 8 bases fit TRBD1. Germline assignment: CDR1 SGHRS and CDR2 YFSETQ. The J segment lost 7 bases and the V segment lost 2 bases, leaving 8 bases of the junction unmatched. The CDR3 is made up of 15 amino acids. CDR3 amino acids: CASSLQGVKKNEQFF. In DNA form, the CDR3 reads TGCGCCAGCAGCTTACAGGGGGTAAAAAAAAATGAGCAGTTCTTC.

In this sample, this clonotype turned up many times. The V gene is TRBV6-5, the J gene TRBJ1-6, with D unresolved. The germline V gene encodes CDR1 MNHEY and CDR2 SVGAGI. The length of the CDR3 is 17 residues. V was cut by 0 bases and J by 0 bases, with 9 bases left in between. This CDR3 is CASSYSWASSYNSPLHF. As DNA, the CDR3 is TGTGCCAGCAGTTACTCTTGGGCTAGCTCCTATAATTCACCCCTCCACTTT.

The chain combines TRBV6-1 with TRBJ2-7; 7 bases fit TRBD1. This CDR3 contains 13 residues. Germline trimming cut 11 bases from V and 0 bases from J; bases unmatched to any gene: 7. CDR1 MNHNS and CDR2 SASEGT come from the germline V gene. This CDR3 is CAGQTGSSYEQYF. CDR3 sequence (DNA): TGTGCCGGCCAGACAGGGAGCTCCTACGAGCAGTACTTC.

Many counts were recorded for this clonotype. The chain combines TRBV29-1 with TRBJ1-1; TRBD1 aligns across 8 bases. CDR1 SQVTM and CDR2 ANQGSEA come from the germline V gene. The CDR3 sequence is 14 residues long. The V segment lost 4 bases and the J segment 0 bases; nucleotides outside the gene matches: 4. The CDR3 region is CSVGQGALNTEAFF. The CDR3 nucleotides read TGCAGCGTTGGGCAGGGGGCTTTGAACACTGAAGCTTTCTTT.

This clonotype was recorded many times. The chain is built from TRBV5-1 and TRBJ1-1; the D is unclear. Between the trimmed V and J ends, which lost 4 bases and 0 bases, there was a span of 10 bases. This CDR3 is 14 amino acids long. The germline gives CDR1 SGHRS, CDR2 YFSETQ. The CDR3 nucleotides are TGCGCCAGCAGCGGGTCAGTTCTGAACACTGAAGCTTTCTTT. Encoded protein: CASSGSVLNTEAFF.

This clonotype was observed many times. The chain links TRBV6-6 to TRBJ1-5; perhaps TRBD1 as D (5 bases). The germline CDR1 and CDR2 sequences are MNHNY and SVGAGI (reference sequence). V lost 3 bases and J 7 bases, leaving 13 bases between the germline ends. This CDR3 is 14 amino acids long. The CDR3 DNA sequence: TGTGCCAGCAGTTATATCCCAGGGACCCAGCCCCAGCATTTT. Translated, it gives CASSYIPGTQPQHF.

Worth noting for this clonotype: Possible read error: a much larger clone is one base away. The chain recombines TRBV4-2 with TRBJ2-7; TRBD1 matches at 8 bases. The germline gives CDR1 LGHNA, CDR2 YNFKEQ. CDR3 length equals 14 residues. CDR3 loop: CASSPGQGPYEQCF. CDR3 nucleotides: TGTGCCAGCAGCCCCGGACAGGGACCCTACGAGCAGTGCTTC.

The rearrangement joins TRBV11-2 to TRBJ2-1, with TRBD2 matching over 16 bases. The V and J ends lost 8 bases and 6 bases, in that order; junction bases with no gene match: 10. Germline CDR1 SGHAT, CDR2 FQNNGV. The CDR3 has 17 residues. DNA of the CDR3: TGTGCCAGCTCATTACCGGGACTAGCGGGAGGGGTCAATGAGCAGTTCTTC. This sequence encodes CASSLPGLAGGVNEQFF. The whole variable domain, remainder taken from reference TRBV11-2 and TRBJ2-1, is EAGVAQSPRYKIIEKRQSVAFWCNPISGHATLYWYQQILGQGPKLLIQFQNNGVVDDSQLPKDRFSAERLKGVDSTLKIQPAKLEDSAVYLCASSLPGLAGGVNEQFFGPGTRLTVL.

This clonotype has just a few counts. The junction departs from germline at one end; a sequencing error may be responsible. V is TRBV6-4 and J is TRBJ1-1, with a tentative D call TRBD1 (5 bases). The CDR3 sequence is 15 residues long. The germline gives CDR1 MRHNA, CDR2 SNTAGT. CDR3 sequence (DNA): TGTGCCAGCAGAGGGGATGGGATGTGGAACGCTGAAGCTTTCTTT. Translating it yields CASRGDGMWNAEAFF.

The chain recombines TRBV24-1 with TRBJ2-3; D is possibly TRBD2 (5 bases). Germline values: CDR1 KGHDR, CDR2 SFDVKD. The CDR3 contains 14 residues. The germline V and J ends were trimmed by 3 bases and 4 bases, with 10 bases remaining between them. In DNA form, the CDR3 reads TGTGCCACCAGTGATCCCCGGGGTGCAGATACGCAGTATTTT. Protein product: CATSDPRGADTQYF.

This clonotype showed up just a few times. This sequence joins TRBV9 and TRBJ1-5; D is perhaps TRBD1 (6 bases). This CDR3 has 14 residues. V lost 3 bases to trimming and J lost 5 bases, with 12 bases between them. Germline V gene lookup returns CDR1 SGDLS and CDR2 YYNGEE. The CDR3 nucleotides read TGTGCCAGCAGCGGGGGACACCCAGATCAGCCCCAGCATTTT. Its protein is CASSGGHPDQPQHF.

The sample holds a few counts of this clonotype. The chain has TRBV6-5 and TRBJ2-1, with TRBD2 matching over 9 bases. The CDR3 spans 14 residues. CDR1 MNHEY and CDR2 SVGAGI come from the germline V gene. Losses at the gene ends were 2 bases for V and 4 bases for J; bases not matched to a gene: 0. CDR3 sequence: CASSYLAGYNEQFF. The CDR3 nucleotides are TGTGCCAGCAGTTACCTAGCGGGGTACAATGAGCAGTTCTTC.

This chain connects TRBV3-1 to TRBJ1-5, with D perhaps TRBD1 (5 bases). V lost 4 bases to trimming and J lost 3 bases, with 16 bases between them. The CDR3 covers 16 residues. Germline CDR1 LGHDT, CDR2 YNNKEL (reference sequence). The CDR3 protein is CASSPSTAISNQPQHF. The DNA of the CDR3 is TGTGCCAGCAGCCCGTCGACAGCTATCTCCAATCAGCCCCAGCATTTT.

The chain is built from TRBV7-7 and TRBJ2-2, with 8 nucleotides matching TRBD2. Germline V gives CDR1 SSHAT, CDR2 FNYEAQ (reference sequence). The CDR3 extends over 14 amino acids. V was clipped by 2 bases and J by 4 bases; unmatched bases: 0. The CDR3 DNA reads TGTGCCAGCAGCTTACTAGCGGGCACCGGGGAGCTGTTTTTT. Its protein is CASSLLAGTGELFF.

This clonotype was counted many times. This chain connects TRBV19 to TRBJ1-1, with D tentatively TRBD1 (5 bases). This CDR3 comprises 16 residues. The V end lost 7 bases, the J end lost 5 bases, and 23 bases lay between the germline ends. Germline V gene lookup returns CDR1 LNHDA and CDR2 SQIVND (reference sequence). The CDR3 reads CASNGGPSGLGTEAFF. CDR3 nucleotides: TGTGCCAGTAACGGGGGACCTTCTGGACTGGGGACTGAAGCTTTCTTT.

This clonotype has only a few counts. The rearrangement uses TRBV7-9 and TRBJ2-5; D is uncertain. CDR1 is SEHNR, CDR2 FQNEAQ, per germline (reference sequence). Trimming removed 7 bases from V and 5 bases from J, with 14 bases in between. This CDR3 region has 13 residues. In DNA form, the CDR3 reads TGTGCCAGCACCTTCAAAGGTCCTGAGACCCAGTACTTC. This sequence encodes CASTFKGPETQYF.

This chain connects TRBV20-1 to TRBJ1-2, with D uncertain. With 3 bases removed from V and 2 bases from J, the gap between germline ends came to 10 bases. CDR1 is DFQATT, CDR2 SNEGSKA, per germline (reference sequence). The CDR3 contains 13 residues. The CDR3 sequence: CSASREANYGYTF. DNA for the CDR3: TGCAGTGCTAGTAGGGAAGCAAACTATGGCTACACCTTC.